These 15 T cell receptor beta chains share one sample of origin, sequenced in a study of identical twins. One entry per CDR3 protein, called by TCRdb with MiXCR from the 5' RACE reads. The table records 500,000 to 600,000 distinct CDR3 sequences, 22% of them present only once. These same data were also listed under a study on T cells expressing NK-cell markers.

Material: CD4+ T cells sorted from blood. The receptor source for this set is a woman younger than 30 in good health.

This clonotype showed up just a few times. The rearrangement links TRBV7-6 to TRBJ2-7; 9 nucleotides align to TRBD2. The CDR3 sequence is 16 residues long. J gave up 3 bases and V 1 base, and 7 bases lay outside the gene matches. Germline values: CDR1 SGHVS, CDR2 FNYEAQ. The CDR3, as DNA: TGTGCCAGCAGCTTAGGGCCGGGTAGCGGGGGCTACGAGCAGTACTTC. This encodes CASSLGPGSGGYEQYF.

The CDR3 protein is CASSLTSPTGNTIYF. As DNA, the CDR3 is TGTGCCAGCAGCCTAACCTCGCCAACTGGAAACACCATATATTTT. The V call is TRBV6-1, the J call TRBJ1-3; D unresolved. V was trimmed by 6 bases and J by 2 bases, leaving 14 bases between them. CDR3 length equals 15 residues. Germline V gene data show CDR1 as MNHNS and CDR2 as SASEGT.

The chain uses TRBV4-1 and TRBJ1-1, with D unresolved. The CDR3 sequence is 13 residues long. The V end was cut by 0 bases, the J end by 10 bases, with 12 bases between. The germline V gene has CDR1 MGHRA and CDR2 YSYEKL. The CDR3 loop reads CASSQDQRIGAFF. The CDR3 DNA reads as TGCGCCAGCAGCCAAGATCAACGGATAGGAGCTTTCTTT.

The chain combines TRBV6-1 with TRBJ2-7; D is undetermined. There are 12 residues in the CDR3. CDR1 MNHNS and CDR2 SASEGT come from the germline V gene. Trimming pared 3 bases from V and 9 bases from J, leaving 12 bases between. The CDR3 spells CASSEGSPSQYF. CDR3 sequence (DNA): TGTGCCAGCAGTGAGGGGTCCCCCTCGCAGTACTTC.

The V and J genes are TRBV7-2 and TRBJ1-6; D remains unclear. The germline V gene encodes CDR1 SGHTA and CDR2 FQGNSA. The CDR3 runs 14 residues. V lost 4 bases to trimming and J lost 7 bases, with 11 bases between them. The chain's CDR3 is CASSSLGRNSPLHF. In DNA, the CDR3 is TGTGCCAGCAGCTCCCTAGGAAGAAATTCACCCCTCCACTTT.

In DNA, the CDR3 is TGTGCCAGCAGCGGACAGGGGACTTCCTACGAGCAGTACTTC. This encodes CASSGQGTSYEQYF. The V and J genes are TRBV13 and TRBJ2-7; 9 bases are shared with TRBD1. CDR1 and CDR2 (germline): PRHDT, FYEKMQ (reference sequence). The CDR3 loop spans 14 amino acids. Losses at the gene ends were 5 bases for V and 1 base for J; bases not matched to a gene: 3.

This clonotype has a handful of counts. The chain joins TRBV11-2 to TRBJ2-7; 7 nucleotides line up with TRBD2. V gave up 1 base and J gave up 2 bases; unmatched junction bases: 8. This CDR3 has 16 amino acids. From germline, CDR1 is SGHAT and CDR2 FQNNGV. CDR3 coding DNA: TGTGCCAGCAGCTTAGGAGTGGGGGGGAGCCCCTACGAGCAGTACTTC. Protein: CASSLGVGGSPYEQYF. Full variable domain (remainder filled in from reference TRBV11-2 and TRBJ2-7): EAGVAQSPRYKIIEKRQSVAFWCNPISGHATLYWYQQILGQGPKLLIQFQNNGVVDDSQLPKDRFSAERLKGVDSTLKIQPAKLEDSAVYLCASSLGVGGSPYEQYFGPGTRLTVT.

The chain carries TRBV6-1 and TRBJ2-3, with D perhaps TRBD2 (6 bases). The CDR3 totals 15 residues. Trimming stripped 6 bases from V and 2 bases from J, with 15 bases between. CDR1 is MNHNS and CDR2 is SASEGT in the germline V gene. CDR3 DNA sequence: TGTGCCAGCAGCCCTCGGGGGTGGGACACAGATACGCAGTATTTT. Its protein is CASSPRGWDTDTQYF.

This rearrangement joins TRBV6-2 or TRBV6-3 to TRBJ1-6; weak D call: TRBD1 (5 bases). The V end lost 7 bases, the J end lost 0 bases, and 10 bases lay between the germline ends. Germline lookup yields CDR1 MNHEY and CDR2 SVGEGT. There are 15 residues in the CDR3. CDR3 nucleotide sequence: TGTGCCAGCATAGGGGTGAGCTCCTATAATTCACCCCTCCACTTT. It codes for CASIGVSSYNSPLHF.

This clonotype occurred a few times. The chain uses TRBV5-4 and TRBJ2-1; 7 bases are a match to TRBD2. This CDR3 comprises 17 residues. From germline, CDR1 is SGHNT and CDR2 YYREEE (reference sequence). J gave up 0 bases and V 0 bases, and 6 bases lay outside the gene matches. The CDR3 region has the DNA TGTGCCAGCAGCTTGGCCGGTGGGAGGGGCTCCTACAATGAGCAGTTCTTC. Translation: CASSLAGGRGSYNEQFF.

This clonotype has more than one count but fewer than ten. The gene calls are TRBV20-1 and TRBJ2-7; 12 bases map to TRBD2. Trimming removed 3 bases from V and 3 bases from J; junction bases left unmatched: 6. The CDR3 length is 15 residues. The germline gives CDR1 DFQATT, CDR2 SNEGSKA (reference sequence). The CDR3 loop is CSASEVGLAGYEQYF. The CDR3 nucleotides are TGCAGTGCTAGTGAGGTGGGACTAGCGGGCTACGAGCAGTACTTC.

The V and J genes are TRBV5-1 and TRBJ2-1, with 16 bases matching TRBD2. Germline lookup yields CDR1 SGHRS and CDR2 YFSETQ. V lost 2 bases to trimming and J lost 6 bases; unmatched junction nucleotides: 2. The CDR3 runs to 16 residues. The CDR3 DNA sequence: TGCGCCAGCAGCTTCGGGACTAGCGGGGGGGCCAATGAGCAGTTCTTC. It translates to CASSFGTSGGANEQFF.

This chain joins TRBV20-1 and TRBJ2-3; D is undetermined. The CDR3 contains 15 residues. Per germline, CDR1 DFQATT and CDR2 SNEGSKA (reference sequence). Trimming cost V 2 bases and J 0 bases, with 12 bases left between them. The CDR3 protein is CSARLPDLSTDTQYF. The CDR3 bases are TGCAGTGCTAGACTACCAGACCTCAGCACAGATACGCAGTATTTT.

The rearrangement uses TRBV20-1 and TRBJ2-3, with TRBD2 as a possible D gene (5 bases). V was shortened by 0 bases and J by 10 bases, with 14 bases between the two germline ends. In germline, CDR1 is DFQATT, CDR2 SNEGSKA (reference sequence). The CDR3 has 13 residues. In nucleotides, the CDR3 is TGCAGTGCTAGAGAGTCGGGGTCATGGTCGCAGTATTTT. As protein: CSARESGSWSQYF.

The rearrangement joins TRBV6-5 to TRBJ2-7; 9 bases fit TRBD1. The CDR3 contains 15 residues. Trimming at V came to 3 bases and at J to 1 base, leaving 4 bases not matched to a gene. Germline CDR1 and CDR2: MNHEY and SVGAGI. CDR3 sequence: CASSYYRGQSYEQYF. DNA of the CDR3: TGTGCCAGCAGTTATTACAGGGGGCAATCCTACGAGCAGTACTTC.